These 23 T cell receptor beta chains came from one sample sequenced in a study of Ad26.COV2.S vaccination and SARS-CoV-2 variants. Specified treatment: about 20 received Ad26.COV2.S at low or high dose, single or two shots; about five received placebo; per-sample allocation not given. Sampling was done on day 63 after the first vaccine or placebo injection. TCRdb's copy holds only in-frame clones and misses some; the assay was immunoSEQ multiplex PCR. The sample shows approximately 480,000 clones, roughly nine tenths of them seen only once. Sequenced here: peripheral blood, sampled in a trial of Ad26.COV2.S vaccine versus placebo. These TCRs come from a person between 18 and 65 years old who received the Ad26.COV2.S COVID-19 vaccine or a placebo.

The genes are TRBV5-1 and TRBJ2-7; possibly TRBD2 for D (5 bases). The germline V gene has CDR1 SGHRS and CDR2 YFSETQ. The V gene lost 4 bases and the J gene lost 3 bases, with 26 bases spanning the gap. The CDR3 has 18 residues. CDR3 protein: CASSPDPPAGGHLYEQYF. The CDR3 nucleotides are TGCGCCAGCAGCCCCGACCCCCCCGCGGGTGGCCACCTCTACGAGCAGTACTTC.

The V and J genes are TRBV14 and TRBJ2-2; 9 bases are shared with TRBD2. This CDR3 contains 15 residues. J was trimmed by 5 bases and V by 3 bases; bases with no gene match: 4. The germline gives CDR1 SGHDN, CDR2 FVKESK. The DNA for the CDR3 is TGTGCCAGCAGCCAGGCGCTAGCGGGAACCGGGGAGCTGTTTTTT. Translated: CASSQALAGTGELFF.

The gene calls are TRBV7-9 and TRBJ2-7; 8 bases map to TRBD1. The J segment lost 6 bases and the V segment lost 5 bases, leaving 3 bases of the junction unmatched. CDR1 and CDR2 from the germline V gene are SEHNR and FQNEAQ (reference sequence). The CDR3 contains 12 residues. CDR3: CASSHTGGEQYF. The CDR3 region has the DNA TGTGCCAGCAGCCACACAGGGGGCGAGCAGTACTTC.

The chain is built from TRBV27 and TRBJ2-3; 11 bases map to TRBD2. The germline gives CDR1 MNHEY, CDR2 SMNVEV (reference sequence). J was trimmed by 2 bases and V by 1 base; bases with no gene match: 8. The CDR3 spans 18 residues. This chain's CDR3 is CASSLYSGRGGLTDTQYF. In DNA, the CDR3 is TGTGCCAGCAGTTTATATAGCGGGAGGGGGGGCCTCACAGATACGCAGTATTTT.

The chain carries TRBV19 and TRBJ2-7, with 8 bases matching TRBD2. With V trimmed by 4 bases and J by 4 bases, 0 bases remained unmatched. The CDR3 totals 12 residues. The germline V gene encodes CDR1 LNHDA and CDR2 SQIVND (reference sequence). The CDR3 region has the DNA TGTGCCAGTAGTAGCGGGGGGTACGAGCAGTACTTC. Translated: CASSSGGYEQYF.

The chain links TRBV19 to TRBJ1-2, with 8 bases aligning to TRBD1. The CDR3 covers 13 residues. V was pared by 7 bases and J by 4 bases, with 5 bases of the junction left unmatched. Looked up from germline, CDR1 is LNHDA and CDR2 is SQIVND (reference sequence). This CDR3 is CASMRDRTYGYTF. The CDR3 DNA reads TGTGCCAGTATGAGGGACAGGACCTATGGCTACACCTTC.

This clone was seen more than once but under ten times. The J gene is TRBJ2-5, the V gene TRBV20-1; 15 bases line up with TRBD2. Germline V gene lookup returns CDR1 DFQATT and CDR2 SNEGSKA (reference sequence). The length of the CDR3 is 17 residues. J lost 1 base, V lost 3 bases, and 6 bases had no gene match. CDR3 sequence reads: CSASGGLAGGTQETQYF. The CDR3 DNA reads as TGCAGTGCTAGTGGCGGACTAGCGGGAGGGACCCAAGAGACCCAGTACTTC.

The J gene is TRBJ2-7, the V gene TRBV12-3 or TRBV12-4; D unclear. This CDR3 is 12 amino acids long. The ends were cut back, 6 bases at V and 0 bases at J, with 6 bases in the middle. The CDR3 nucleotides are TGTGCCAGCAGGTTCGGCTCCTACGAGCAGTACTTC. Translating gives CASRFGSYEQYF.

V is TRBV5-6 and J is TRBJ1-2; the D is unclear. The CDR3 covers 14 residues. CDR1 is SGHDT, CDR2 YYEEEE, per germline. The V gene lost 2 bases and the J gene lost 1 base, with 9 bases spanning the gap. CDR3 residues: CASSFRGNNYGYTF. The CDR3 nucleotides read TGTGCCAGCAGCTTCAGAGGGAATAACTATGGCTACACCTTC.

The count of this clone is one. The V call is TRBV20-1, the J call TRBJ2-7; 9 bases line up with TRBD2. The germline V gene has CDR1 DFQATT and CDR2 SNEGSKA (reference sequence). V shed 3 bases, J shed 4 bases, and the junction held 13 bases outside the gene matches. This CDR3 is built from 16 residues. The CDR3 region is CSASKGGLAGAYEQYF. CDR3 nucleotide sequence: TGCAGTGCTAGTAAGGGGGGGTTAGCGGGAGCTTACGAGCAGTACTTC.

This chain uses TRBV4-2 with TRBJ1-5; the D is unclear. V lost 2 bases to trimming and J lost 2 bases, with 10 bases between them. This CDR3 contains 15 residues. From germline, CDR1 is LGHNA and CDR2 YNFKEQ. In nucleotides, the CDR3 is TGTGCCAGCAGCCAACTGGGCAGTGGCAATCAGCCCCAGCATTTT. This translates into CASSQLGSGNQPQHF.

The chain recombines TRBV13 with TRBJ1-4, with 7 bases lining up with TRBD1. V trimming: 0 bases; J trimming: 11 bases; junction bases outside the gene matches: 9. The length of the CDR3 is 15 residues. Germline lookup yields CDR1 PRHDT and CDR2 FYEKMQ (reference sequence). For the CDR3, the DNA is TGTGCCAGCAGCTTAGGGGACAGGTGGTCAGGGAAACTGTTTTTT. This encodes CASSLGDRWSGKLFF.

The V gene is TRBV4-2, the J gene TRBJ1-3; TRBD1 matches 7 bases. The CDR3 is made up of 14 amino acids. Germline CDR1 reads LGHNA; CDR2 reads YNFKEQ. V shed 4 bases and J 0 bases; nucleotides not matched to a gene: 0. This chain's CDR3 is CASSRTGSGNTIYF. The CDR3 nucleotides read TGTGCCAGCAGCCGGACAGGCTCTGGAAACACCATATATTTT.

V and J are TRBV5-5 and TRBJ1-2; D gene uncertain. The V gene's germline CDR1 is SGHKS and CDR2 YYEKEE (reference sequence). The CDR3 sequence is 16 residues long. V lost 2 bases, J lost 2 bases, and 16 bases lay in between. CDR3 loop: CASSLRSGVTNYGYTF. The CDR3 region has the DNA TGTGCCAGCAGCTTAAGAAGTGGGGTAACCAACTATGGCTACACCTTC.

The chain employs TRBV28 and TRBJ1-6, with D maybe TRBD1 (5 bases). The germline V and J ends were trimmed by 6 bases and 10 bases, with 19 bases remaining between them. Looked up from germline, CDR1 is MDHEN and CDR2 is SYDVKM. This CDR3 is 15 amino acids long. As DNA, the CDR3 is TGTGCCAGCAGCCCCCGTCTGGGGGAATCGTCACCCCTCCACTTT. Residues: CASSPRLGESSPLHF.

The gene calls are TRBV19 and TRBJ2-2; TRBD2 agrees at 7 bases. Germline CDR1 is LNHDA and CDR2 is SQIVND (reference sequence). The V and J ends lost 5 bases and 3 bases, in that order; junction bases with no gene match: 6. The CDR3 is made up of 15 amino acids. The DNA for the CDR3 is TGTGCCAGTAGTCGGGGGGAGCGATACACCGGGGAGCTGTTTTTT. Translated: CASSRGERYTGELFF.

The J gene is TRBJ2-7, the V gene TRBV6-1; D is uncertain. Trimming cost V 2 bases and J 2 bases, with 13 bases left between them. The length of the CDR3 is 15 residues. In germline, CDR1 is MNHNS, CDR2 SASEGT. As DNA, the CDR3 is TGTGCCAGCAGTGAAAGGGTCGACTGGGCCTACGAGCAGTACTTC. This translates into CASSERVDWAYEQYF.

This clone was seen only a few times. This may stem from a read error, because a much larger clone lies one nucleotide away. Other DNA sequences in the same sample also yield this CDR3. The rearrangement links TRBV6-6 to TRBJ1-6; a possible D gene is TRBD1 (6 bases). V was clipped by 5 bases and J by 7 bases, with 15 bases between them. CDR1 MNHNY and CDR2 SVGAGI come from the germline V gene (reference sequence). The CDR3 has 15 residues. The CDR3 loop is CASSPETGINSPLHF. The CDR3 DNA reads TGTGCCAGCAGTCCAGAGACAGGCATCAATTCACCCCTCCACTTT.

This sequence joins TRBV27 and TRBJ1-5, with a possible D match to TRBD1 (5 bases). CDR3 length: 12 residues. The V end lost 10 bases, the J end lost 9 bases, and 16 bases lay between the germline ends. In germline, CDR1 is MNHEY, CDR2 SMNVEV (reference sequence). The CDR3 loop reads CATGRGPGPQHF. Written as DNA, the CDR3 is TGTGCCACCGGGAGGGGCCCCGGGCCCCAGCATTTT.

This clone has a single count. The J gene is TRBJ1-1, the V gene TRBV21-1. TRBV21-1 is a listed pseudogene. This CDR3 spans 13 amino acids. Written as DNA, the CDR3 is TGTGCCAGCAGGGCAGCGTCCACCCTTGAAGCTTTCTTT. Amino acids: CASRAASTLEAFF.

This clone showed up just once. The chain carries TRBV4-3 and TRBJ1-2, with TRBD1 as a possible D gene (5 bases). CDR1 LGHNA and CDR2 YSLEER come from the germline V gene. The CDR3 loop spans 14 amino acids. V was cut by 4 bases and J by 7 bases, with 16 bases left in between. The CDR3 nucleotides are TGCGCCAGCAGCCCAGCAGGGCGGGCCCGTGGCTACACCTTC. Its protein is CASSPAGRARGYTF.

The chain joins TRBV7-9 to TRBJ1-2; D possibly corresponds to TRBD1 (5 bases). V was trimmed by 1 base and J by 6 bases, leaving 9 bases between them. Germline V gene sequence: CDR1 SEHNR, CDR2 FQNEAQ (reference sequence). The length of the CDR3 is 13 residues. CDR3 region: CASSLGSQDGYTF. Here the CDR3 DNA reads TGTGCCAGCAGCTTAGGCTCACAGGATGGCTACACCTTC.

V usage is TRBV5-1 and J usage is TRBJ2-7; tentatively, D is TRBD2 (5 bases). The CDR3 is 15 amino acids. V lost 2 bases, J lost 2 bases, and 14 bases lay in between. Per germline, CDR1 SGHRS and CDR2 YFSETQ. CDR3 nucleotides: TGCGCCAGCAGCTTATTCGGGGAGTGGGCCTACGAGCAGTACTTC. It codes for CASSLFGEWAYEQYF. Full variable domain (missing parts from reference TRBV5-1 and TRBJ2-7): KAGVTQTPRYLIKTRGQQVTLSCSPISGHRSVSWYQQTPGQGLQFLFEYFSETQRNKGNFPGRFSGRQFSNSRSEMNVSTLELGDSALYLCASSLFGEWAYEQYFGPGTRLTVT.